These 28 T cell receptor beta chains share one sample of origin, sequenced in a study of Ad26.COV2.S vaccination and SARS-CoV-2 variants. Treatment given: some 19 received Ad26.COV2.S at low or high dose, single or two shots; several received placebo; per-sample allocation not given. After the first vaccine or placebo injection, samples were drawn on day 63. Clones were sequenced by immunoSEQ multiplex PCR, and TCRdb holds only the in-frame ones, with some missing. Seen here are 350,000 to 450,000 clones, around 86% observed once, and the top ten hold approximately 3.6%. This material consisted of peripheral blood, taken in a trial of Ad26.COV2.S vaccine versus placebo. The receptors originated from a person aged 18-60 years who received the Ad26.COV2.S COVID-19 vaccine or a placebo.

The chain is built from TRBV5-5 and TRBJ1-5; possible D gene TRBD1, 6 bases. Trimming removed 3 bases at V and 4 bases at J, with 11 bases between. Germline-derived CDR1 and CDR2 are SGHKS and YYEKEE (reference sequence). The CDR3 length is 14 residues. CDR3 nucleotide sequence: TGTGCCAGCAGCTACGGACAGCAAAATCAGCCCCAGCATTTT. Its translation is CASSYGQQNQPQHF.

This chain uses TRBV5-1 with TRBJ2-3, with D unclear. The CDR3 length is 15 residues. V shed 3 bases and J shed 1 base, with 12 bases lying between them. Germline CDR1 SGHRS, CDR2 YFSETQ. In DNA form, the CDR3 reads TGCGCCAGCAGCTGGAATTCAGGAGGCACAGATACGCAGTATTTT. It specifies CASSWNSGGTDTQYF.

In this sample, this clone turned up once. V usage is TRBV7-9 and J usage is TRBJ2-5, with TRBD1 matching over 9 bases. The CDR3 is 16 amino acids. The V gene end was trimmed by 3 bases and the J gene end by 3 bases; junction bases not matched to a gene: 8. CDR1 SEHNR and CDR2 FQNEAQ come from the germline V gene (reference sequence). CDR3 region: CASSFLGTGNKETQYF. In nucleotides, the CDR3 is TGTGCCAGCAGCTTTCTAGGGACAGGGAATAAAGAGACCCAGTACTTC. Using reference TRBV7-9 and TRBJ2-5 for the parts outside the CDR3, the full variable domain is DTGVSQNPRHKITKRGQNVTFRCDPISEHNRLYWYRQTLGQGPEFLTYFQNEAQLEKSRLLSDRFSAERPKGSFSTLEIQRTEQGDSAMYLCASSFLGTGNKETQYFGPGTRLLVL.

This clone has just one count. V usage is TRBV9 and J usage is TRBJ2-7; 8 nucleotides align to TRBD2. The junction had 10 bases not matched to a gene; V was cut back by 0 bases and J by 5 bases. This CDR3 spans 16 amino acids. From germline, CDR1 is SGDLS and CDR2 YYNGEE. In nucleotides, the CDR3 is TGTGCCAGCAGCGTAGACTTGGCTAGCGGGTCCCACGAGCAGTACTTC. It yields the protein CASSVDLASGSHEQYF.

The rearrangement joins TRBV7-3 to TRBJ1-1; tentative D call: TRBD1 (6 bases). Germline V CDR1 and CDR2: SGHTA, FQGTGA. The CDR3 totals 15 residues. Trimming removed 1 base at V and 0 bases at J, with 9 bases between. The CDR3 region has the DNA TGTGCCAGCAGCTTAAATCCAGGGGTGAACACTGAAGCTTTCTTT. Translating gives CASSLNPGVNTEAFF.

The CDR3 nucleotides read TGCGCCAGCAGCCAAGATAGGATTTCGGGACTGGCACCCCTCCACTTT. Translating it yields CASSQDRISGLAPLHF. The V call is TRBV4-1, the J call TRBJ1-6; D is possibly TRBD1 (5 bases). CDR1 and CDR2 (germline): MGHRA, YSYEKL. The CDR3 is made up of 16 amino acids. V lost 0 bases to trimming and J lost 11 bases, with 17 bases between them.

The chain combines TRBV30 with TRBJ2-1; the D is unclear. CDR1 and CDR2 from the germline V gene are GTSNPN and SVGIG (reference sequence). The CDR3 sequence is 13 residues long. V was pared by 0 bases and J by 9 bases, with 12 bases between. The CDR3 spells CAWSVQSIGEQFF. Written as DNA, the CDR3 is TGTGCCTGGAGTGTACAATCAATCGGTGAGCAGTTCTTC. Looking up the rest from reference TRBV30 and TRBJ2-1 gives the full variable domain: SQTIHQWPATLVQPVGSPLSLECTVEGTSNPNLYWYRQAAGRGLQLLFYSVGIGQISSEVPQNLSASRPQDRQFILSSKKLLLSDSGFYLCAWSVQSIGEQFFGPGTRLTVL.

V usage is TRBV5-5 and J usage is TRBJ1-5; unclear D gene. Germline V CDR1 and CDR2: SGHKS, YYEKEE (reference sequence). Trimming stripped 0 bases from V and 5 bases from J, with 6 bases between. The CDR3 spans 13 residues. In nucleotides, the CDR3 is TGTGCCAGCAGCTTGGCCGCGGATCAGCCCCAGCATTTT. This codes for CASSLAADQPQHF.

The chain is built from TRBV7-2 and TRBJ1-6; D is unclear. Between the trimmed V and J ends, which lost 4 bases and 5 bases, there was a span of 3 bases. Looked up from germline, CDR1 is SGHTA and CDR2 is FQGNSA. The CDR3 length is 12 residues. CDR3 region: CASSSNNSPLHF. CDR3 sequence (DNA): TGTGCCAGCAGCTCGAATAATTCACCCCTCCACTTT.

This chain uses TRBV20-1 with TRBJ1-3, with 10 bases lining up with TRBD1. This CDR3 comprises 11 residues. With 5 bases clipped from V and 9 bases from J, the junction kept 1 base outside the gene matches. CDR1 is DFQATT and CDR2 is SNEGSKA in the germline V gene (reference sequence). Written as DNA, the CDR3 is TGCAGTGCTCGGACAGGGGGCACCATATATTTT. Translating it yields CSARTGGTIYF.

The V and J genes are TRBV9 and TRBJ1-3; D uncertain. The CDR3 is made up of 15 amino acids. V gave up 0 bases and J gave up 5 bases, with 12 bases separating them. Germline CDR1 and CDR2: SGDLS and YYNGEE. The CDR3 region has the DNA TGTGCCAGCAGCGTAGACGGCAGGTCTAGAAACACCATATATTTT. Its translation: CASSVDGRSRNTIYF.

The sample holds a few counts of this clone. The chain recombines TRBV9 with TRBJ1-5; tentative D call: TRBD1 (5 bases). Per the germline V gene, CDR1 is SGDLS and CDR2 is YYNGEE. Trimming took off 0 bases at V and 6 bases at J, with 22 bases between the two ends. This CDR3 contains 18 residues. The CDR3 protein is CASSVDPGTPAGGQPQHF. CDR3 nucleotides: TGTGCCAGCAGCGTAGATCCGGGGACTCCAGCGGGTGGTCAGCCCCAGCATTTT.

The genes are TRBV4-1 and TRBJ2-4; no firm D call. Per germline, CDR1 MGHRA and CDR2 YSYEKL. V was shortened by 0 bases and J by 0 bases, with 15 bases between the two germline ends. The CDR3 has 18 amino acids. This CDR3 is CASSQDPVRSVAKNIQYF. The CDR3 DNA is TGCGCCAGCAGCCAAGATCCAGTTAGATCAGTAGCCAAAAACATTCAGTACTTC.

The chain is built from TRBV7-2 and TRBJ1-3; 7 bases agree with TRBD1. Germline V gene lookup returns CDR1 SGHTA and CDR2 FQGNSA. This CDR3 has 15 residues. The J segment lost 4 bases and the V segment lost 3 bases, leaving 6 bases of the junction unmatched. CDR3 residues: CASSFDREAGNTIYF. The DNA of the CDR3 is TGTGCCAGCAGCTTCGACAGGGAGGCAGGAAACACCATATATTTT. The full variable domain, rest sourced from reference TRBV7-2 and TRBJ1-3, is GAGVSQSPSNKVTEKGKDVELRCDPISGHTALYWYRQSLGQGLEFLIYFQGNSAPDKSGLPSDRFSAERTGGSVSTLTIQRTQQEDSAVYLCASSFDREAGNTIYFGEGSWLTVV.

The chain recombines TRBV9 with TRBJ1-1, with TRBD1 matching 10 bases. CDR1 is SGDLS, CDR2 YYNGEE, per germline. CDR3 length equals 16 residues. V shed 4 bases, J shed 4 bases, and the junction held 10 bases outside the gene matches. CDR3 sequence (DNA): TGTGCCAGCAGCCCCCGCGGGACAGGGGCGGGCACTGAAGCTTTCTTT. Translated: CASSPRGTGAGTEAFF.

The genes are TRBV19 and TRBJ1-2, with unresolved D. The CDR3 length is 15 residues. V shed 3 bases and J shed 3 bases, with 14 bases lying between them. The V gene's germline CDR1 is LNHDA and CDR2 SQIVND (reference sequence). The CDR3 DNA reads TGTGCCAGTAGTATTGGTCAGCCGCGGGACTATGGCTACACCTTC. As protein: CASSIGQPRDYGYTF.

The rearrangement uses TRBV27 and TRBJ1-5; D possibly corresponds to TRBD1 (5 bases). Germline V CDR1 and CDR2: MNHEY, SMNVEV (reference sequence). The CDR3 sequence is 14 residues long. V shed 2 bases and J shed 6 bases, with 11 bases lying between them. CDR3 sequence: CASSLAAGTQPQHF. The CDR3 DNA follows: TGTGCCAGCAGTTTAGCGGCAGGGACTCAGCCCCAGCATTTT.

The rearrangement links TRBV15 to TRBJ1-1; 8 nucleotides align to TRBD1. CDR1 is LNHNV, CDR2 YYDKDF, per germline (reference sequence). Trimming took 5 bases from V and 3 from J; bases not matched to a gene: 5. The CDR3 consists of 14 residues. The CDR3 here is CATSPDRVDTEAFF. DNA for the CDR3: TGTGCCACCAGCCCGGACAGGGTAGACACTGAAGCTTTCTTT.

V usage is TRBV11-2 and J usage is TRBJ1-2, with 11 bases that match TRBD1. The CDR3 runs to 14 residues. Germline V CDR1 and CDR2: SGHAT, FQNNGV. V trimming: 6 bases; J trimming: 8 bases; junction bases outside the gene matches: 8. The CDR3 bases are TGTGCCAGCAGGCTCTCCGGGACAGGGGGAGGCTACACCTTC. The encoded protein is CASRLSGTGGGYTF.

The sample holds a few counts of this clone. The chain links TRBV5-1 to TRBJ2-7, with a possible D match to TRBD2 (6 bases). CDR1 SGHRS and CDR2 YFSETQ come from the germline V gene. The CDR3 runs 13 residues. Trimming removed 2 bases at V and 7 bases at J, with 13 bases between. In nucleotides, the CDR3 is TGCGCCAGCAGCTTCCAACAGGCGGGAGAGCAGTACTTC. Amino acid sequence: CASSFQQAGEQYF.

CDR3 sequence reads: CATSKFKGNYEQYF. The CDR3 bases are TGTGCCACCAGCAAATTTAAAGGCAACTACGAGCAGTACTTC. V and J are TRBV15 and TRBJ2-7; D call uncertain. V was shortened by 4 bases and J by 3 bases, with 13 bases between the two germline ends. Germline lookup yields CDR1 LNHNV and CDR2 YYDKDF (reference sequence). This CDR3 has 14 amino acids. Combining the CDR3 with reference TRBV15 and TRBJ2-7 gives the whole variable domain DAMVIQNPRYQVTQFGKPVTLSCSQTLNHNVMYWYQQKSSQAPKLLFHYYDKDFNNEADTPDNFQSRRPNTSFCFLDIRSPGLGDTAMYLCATSKFKGNYEQYFGPGTRLTVT.

The chain combines TRBV6-4 with TRBJ2-2; perhaps TRBD2 as D (7 bases). V dropped 8 bases and J dropped 2 bases, with 18 bases sitting between them. The V gene's germline CDR1 is MRHNA and CDR2 SNTAGT. The CDR3 extends over 16 amino acids. The CDR3 DNA reads TGTGCCAGCCGCCCCGAAGGGGGGGCCAACACCGGGGAGCTGTTTTTT. Amino acid sequence: CASRPEGGANTGELFF.

The rearrangement links TRBV9 to TRBJ2-3; 11 nucleotides align to TRBD2. The CDR3 loop spans 16 amino acids. V was pared by 0 bases and J by 6 bases, with 6 bases of the junction left unmatched. Germline CDR1 reads SGDLS; CDR2 reads YYNGEE. The CDR3 here is CASSVGSSGGVDTQYF. CDR3 nucleotides: TGTGCCAGCAGCGTAGGGAGTAGCGGGGGGGTTGATACGCAGTATTTT.

The chain uses TRBV30 and TRBJ1-2; the D is unclear. This CDR3 is built from 12 residues. V shed 0 bases and J shed 4 bases, with 6 bases lying between them. The germline V gene has CDR1 GTSNPN and CDR2 SVGIG (reference sequence). The CDR3 reads CAWSVTIYGYTF. The CDR3 DNA follows: TGTGCCTGGAGTGTCACGATCTATGGCTACACCTTC.

This chain connects TRBV19 to TRBJ2-1; D ambiguous. V lost 4 bases, J lost 9 bases, and 16 bases lay in between. Germline-derived CDR1 and CDR2 are LNHDA and SQIVND (reference sequence). This CDR3 is 14 amino acids long. In DNA form, the CDR3 reads TGTGCCAGTAGTACTGTTAGTGTGGGAACTGAGCAGTTCTTC. Translating gives CASSTVSVGTEQFF. Using reference TRBV19 and TRBJ2-1 for the parts outside the CDR3, the full variable domain is DGGITQSPKYLFRKEGQNVTLSCEQNLNHDAMYWYRQDPGQGLRLIYYSQIVNDFQKGDIAEGYSVSREKKESFPLTVTSAQKNPTAFYLCASSTVSVGTEQFFGPGTRLTVL.

The V call is TRBV11-2, the J call TRBJ1-3; 7 bases are a match to TRBD1. V was clipped by 8 bases and J by 7 bases; unmatched bases: 14. The CDR3 runs 15 residues. Looked up from germline, CDR1 is SGHAT and CDR2 is FQNNGV. The CDR3 reads CASVQGGGLWNTIYF. CDR3 bases: TGTGCCAGCGTCCAGGGGGGGGGCCTATGGAACACCATATATTTT.

V gene TRBV6-5 combines with J gene TRBJ1-1; TRBD1 is a possible D gene (6 bases). This CDR3 comprises 14 residues. Germline CDR1 and CDR2: MNHEY and SVGAGI. The germline V and J ends were trimmed by 8 bases and 1 base, with 14 bases remaining between them. CDR3 coding DNA: TGTGCCAGCCGGCGGGGACAAGAGAACACTGAAGCTTTCTTT. This translates into CASRRGQENTEAFF.

This chain uses TRBV19 with TRBJ1-2; D perhaps matches TRBD1 (6 bases). CDR1 and CDR2 from the germline V gene are LNHDA and SQIVND (reference sequence). V was cut by 7 bases and J by 0 bases, with 18 bases left in between. This CDR3 comprises 16 residues. The CDR3 spells CASTPGGGRSNYGYTF. The CDR3 nucleotides are TGTGCCAGTACCCCCGGCGGGGGCAGATCTAACTATGGCTACACCTTC.